Sequencing of this TCR beta chain was carried out in a study of OX40 agonist ivuxolimab in advanced cancers. Findings and caveats of the study: Partial responders at 0.1-3.0 mg/kg had among the lowest clonal expansion.

Note on this clone: The target antigen is unknown.

Germline CDR1 reads SQVTM; CDR2 reads ANQGSEA. Trimming took 6 bases from V and 2 from J, leaving 17 bases between them. The CDR3 has 15 amino acids. TCRdb keeps only in-frame clones here, not all; method: immunoSEQ multiplex PCR. The table shows 15,000 to 20,000 clones, with about four fifths occurring only once. The sequencing here drew on CD4+ or CD8+ T cells sorted from blood, taken in a trial of the OX40 agonist ivuxolimab. This sequence originates from an adult with an advanced solid tumor such as melanoma, head and neck, liver or kidney cancer. The chain is built from TRBV29-1 and TRBJ1-3; no definite D call. The CDR3 here is CSVKVGVVAGNTIYF. The CDR3 DNA sequence: TGCAGCGTCAAGGTTGGGGTTGTAGCTGGAAACACCATATATTTT.